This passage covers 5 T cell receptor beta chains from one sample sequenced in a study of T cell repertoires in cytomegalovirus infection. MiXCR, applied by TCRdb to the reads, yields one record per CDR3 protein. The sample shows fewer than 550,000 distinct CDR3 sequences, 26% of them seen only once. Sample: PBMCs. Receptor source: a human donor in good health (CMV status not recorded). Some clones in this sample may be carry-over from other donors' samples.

CDR3 DNA sequence: TGTGCCAGCCTCGGCGGGTCCTACGAGCAGTACGTC. Translated, it gives CASLGGSYEQYV. This rearrangement joins TRBV6-6 to TRBJ2-7, with D perhaps matching TRBD2 (5 bases). V was trimmed by 8 bases and J by 1 base, leaving 9 bases between them. This CDR3 spans 12 amino acids. Germline CDR1 is MNHNY and CDR2 is SVGAGI (reference sequence).

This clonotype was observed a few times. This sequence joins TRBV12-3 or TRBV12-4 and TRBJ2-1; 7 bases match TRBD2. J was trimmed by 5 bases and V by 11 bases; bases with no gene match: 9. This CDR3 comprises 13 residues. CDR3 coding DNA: TGTGCCGGCGGGGCTAGCGGCAACAATGAGCAGTTCTTC. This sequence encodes CAGGASGNNEQFF.

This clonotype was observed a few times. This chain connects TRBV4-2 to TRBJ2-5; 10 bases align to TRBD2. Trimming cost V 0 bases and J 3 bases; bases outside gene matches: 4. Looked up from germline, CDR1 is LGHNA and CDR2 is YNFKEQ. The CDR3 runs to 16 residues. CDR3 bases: TGTGCCAGCAGCCAAGATTATCTAGCGGGAGAAGAGACCCAGTACTTC. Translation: CASSQDYLAGEETQYF.

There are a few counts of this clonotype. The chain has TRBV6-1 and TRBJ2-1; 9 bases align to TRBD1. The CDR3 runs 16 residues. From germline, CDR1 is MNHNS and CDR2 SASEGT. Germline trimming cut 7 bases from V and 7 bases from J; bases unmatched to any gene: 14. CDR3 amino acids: CASIRNSGTGSNEQFF. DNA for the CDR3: TGTGCCAGCATCAGAAATTCCGGGACAGGGTCAAATGAGCAGTTCTTC.

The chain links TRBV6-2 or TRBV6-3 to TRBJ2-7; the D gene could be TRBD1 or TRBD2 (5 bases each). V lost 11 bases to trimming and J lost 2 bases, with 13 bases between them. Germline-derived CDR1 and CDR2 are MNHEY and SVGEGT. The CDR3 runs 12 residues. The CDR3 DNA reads TGTGCCGGCCGGGACGGGCCCTACGAGCAGTACTTC. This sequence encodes CAGRDGPYEQYF.